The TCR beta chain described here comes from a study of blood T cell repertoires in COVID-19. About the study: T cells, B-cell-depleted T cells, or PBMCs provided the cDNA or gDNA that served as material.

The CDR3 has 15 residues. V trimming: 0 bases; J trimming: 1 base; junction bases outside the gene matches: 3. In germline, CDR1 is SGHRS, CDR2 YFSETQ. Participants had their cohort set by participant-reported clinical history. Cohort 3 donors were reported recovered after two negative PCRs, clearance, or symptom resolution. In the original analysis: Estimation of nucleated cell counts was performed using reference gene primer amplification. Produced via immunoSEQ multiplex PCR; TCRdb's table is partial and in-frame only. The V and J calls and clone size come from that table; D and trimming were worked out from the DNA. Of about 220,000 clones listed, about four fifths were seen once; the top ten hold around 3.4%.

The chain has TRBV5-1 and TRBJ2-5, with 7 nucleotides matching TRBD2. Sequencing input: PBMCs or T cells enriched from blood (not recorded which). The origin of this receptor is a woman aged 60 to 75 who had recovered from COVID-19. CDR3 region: CASSLAGTTQETQYF. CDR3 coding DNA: TGCGCCAGCAGCTTGGCCGGGACTACCCAAGAGACCCAGTACTTC.